This TCR beta chain is from a study of blood T cell repertoires in COVID-19. Overall study: The cDNA or gDNA used as material had been derived from T cells, B-cell-depleted T cells, or PBMCs.

Authors' methods: The authors estimated nucleated cell counts from reference gene primer amplification. Here immunoSEQ multiplex PCR was the method, and the copy in TCRdb shows in-frame clones only, minus some. The V and J calls and the clone size are those of that table, but D and trimming were determined from the DNA. The table includes approximately 250,000 clones, around 93% detected once. Adults between about 18 and 95 years of age took part from 24 US areas. Clinical history reported by participants formed the basis on which cohorts were assigned. The CDR3 is 15 amino acids. V lost 3 bases and J lost 5, with 19 bases in between. Germline V gene lookup returns CDR1 DFQATT and CDR2 SNEGSKA (reference sequence).

The V gene is TRBV20-1, the J gene TRBJ2-5, with D tentatively TRBD2 (6 bases). Sample: PBMCs or T cells enriched from blood (not recorded which). The sequence was collected from a middle-aged man who had been exposed to COVID-19. CDR3 sequence (DNA): TGCAGTGCTAGTGGCCTAGTGGTAGCGGTTGAGACCCAGTACTTC. Amino acids: CSASGLVVAVETQYF.